This T cell receptor beta chain was recorded in a study of blood T cell repertoires in COVID-19. The wider study: In each case, the material was cDNA or gDNA derived from T cells, B-cell-depleted T cells, or PBMCs.

Sequenced by immunoSEQ multiplex PCR; TCRdb stores in-frame clones only, minus some. The sample shows some 120,000 clones, 88% of them seen only once. Trimming removed 0 bases at V and 1 base at J, with 18 bases between. The CDR3 has 18 residues. CDR1 and CDR2 from the germline V gene are SEHNR and FQNEAQ (reference sequence). The receptor's source is a man in his fifties or sixties with acute or convalescent COVID-19. Input material: peripheral blood. The V call is TRBV7-9, the J call TRBJ1-1; TRBD1 is a possible D gene (5 bases). CDR3 protein: CASSLAAGLGPRNTEAFF. Written as DNA, the CDR3 is TGTGCCAGCAGCTTAGCCGCGGGACTGGGACCGCGGAACACTGAAGCTTTCTTT.